The 19 T cell receptor beta chains reported below all come from one sample, sequenced in a study of blood T cell repertoires in COVID-19. Generated by immunoSEQ multiplex PCR, the TCRdb table keeps only in-frame clones and is missing some. The data show just over 650,000 clones, about nine tenths seen once. Sequenced input: peripheral blood. All receptors come from a woman younger than 35 with acute or convalescent COVID-19.

The chain is built from TRBV7-8 and TRBJ2-7; 7 nucleotides align to TRBD2. CDR1 and CDR2 (germline): SGHVS, FQNEAQ. Germline trimming cut 7 bases from V and 4 bases from J; bases unmatched to any gene: 10. This CDR3 has 14 amino acids. Here the CDR3 reads CASKGVSGLYEQYF. The CDR3 DNA reads as TGTGCCAGCAAGGGAGTTAGCGGGTTATACGAGCAGTACTTC.

The V call is TRBV18, the J call TRBJ1-1; D gene uncertain. Deletions cut 3 bases from V and 0 bases from J, with 14 bases between. CDR1 and CDR2 from the germline V gene are KGHSH and LQKENI. The CDR3 runs 16 residues. The CDR3 DNA is TGTGCCAGCTCACCCCGCGGGGAACGACTGAACACTGAAGCTTTCTTT. This gives the protein CASSPRGERLNTEAFF.

This chain uses TRBV29-1 with TRBJ2-7; possible D gene TRBD1, 6 bases. Germline CDR1 reads SQVTM; CDR2 reads ANQGSEA. This CDR3 is built from 13 residues. Trimming took 6 bases from V and 2 from J, leaving 14 bases between them. Written as DNA, the CDR3 is TGCAGCGTCAGGGAAGGGGGAGCCTACGAGCAGTACTTC. It is translated as CSVREGGAYEQYF.

This clone appeared a single time. The chain links TRBV27 to TRBJ2-1, with TRBD1 matching 9 bases. This CDR3 comprises 13 residues. Unmatched junction bases numbered 6, after V lost 5 bases and J lost 10 bases. Germline CDR1 MNHEY, CDR2 SMNVEV (reference sequence). The chain's CDR3 is CASSPGQGSEQFF. The CDR3 DNA reads as TGTGCCAGCAGTCCCGGACAGGGGAGCGAGCAGTTCTTC.

The chain uses TRBV25-1 and TRBJ1-6; tentatively, D is TRBD1 (5 bases). CDR3 size: 15 residues. CDR1 MGHDK and CDR2 SYGVNS come from the germline V gene. V dropped 2 bases and J dropped 7 bases, with 12 bases sitting between them. In nucleotides, the CDR3 is TGTGCCAGCAGTGAAGGGCAGGGCCCGAATTCACCCCTCCACTTT. It specifies CASSEGQGPNSPLHF.

The chain has TRBV28 and TRBJ1-6; 11 positions agree with TRBD1. V lost 2 bases to trimming and J lost 9 bases; unmatched junction nucleotides: 3. In germline, CDR1 is MDHEN, CDR2 SYDVKM. This CDR3 region has 15 residues. The CDR3 DNA reads TGTGCCAGCAGTTTACCGGACAGGGGGCGTTCACCCCTCCACTTT. Amino acid sequence: CASSLPDRGRSPLHF.

V is TRBV15 and J is TRBJ1-3; D is unclear. The CDR3 spans 14 residues. Germline V lookup: CDR1 LNHNV, CDR2 YYDKDF (reference sequence). V lost 1 base and J 10 bases, leaving 14 bases between the germline ends. CDR3: CATSRAGARRTIYF. CDR3 in DNA: TGTGCCACCAGCAGAGCGGGAGCTCGGAGGACCATATATTTT.

The CDR3 sequence: CASSYGRVGNSPLHF. As DNA, the CDR3 is TGTGCCAGCAGTTACGGCAGGGTGGGTAATTCACCCCTCCACTTT. The chain joins TRBV6-5 to TRBJ1-6, with D possibly TRBD1 on 5 matching bases. Looked up from germline, CDR1 is MNHEY and CDR2 is SVGAGI. The CDR3 contains 15 residues. Trimming cost V 2 bases and J 6 bases, with 11 bases left between them.

The V and J genes are TRBV9 and TRBJ1-2; a weak D match, TRBD1 (6 bases). The CDR3 runs 15 residues. V lost 4 bases to trimming and J lost 4 bases, with 17 bases between them. In germline, CDR1 is SGDLS, CDR2 YYNGEE. DNA for the CDR3: TGTGCCAGCAGCCTCTCGGACAGCCTTTCCTATGGCTACACCTTC. Its protein product is CASSLSDSLSYGYTF.

The chain uses TRBV5-1 and TRBJ1-2; no reliable D call. V was trimmed by 4 bases and J by 3 bases, leaving 4 bases between them. There are 11 residues in the CDR3. Germline assignment: CDR1 SGHRS and CDR2 YFSETQ. The CDR3 protein is CASSGDYGYTF. The CDR3 bases are TGCGCCAGCAGCGGAGACTATGGCTACACCTTC.

The rearrangement links TRBV4-3 to TRBJ2-7; 13 nucleotides line up with TRBD2. The ends lost 3 bases at V and 5 bases at J; junction bases unmatched: 7. Per germline, CDR1 LGHNA and CDR2 YSLEER. This CDR3 has 16 residues. The CDR3, as DNA: TGCGCCAGCAGCCAGGGGACTAGCGGGGCCGTTGACGAGCAGTACTTC. It translates to CASSQGTSGAVDEQYF.

The chain couples TRBV29-1 to TRBJ1-2; a possible D gene is TRBD1 (5 bases). The CDR3 extends over 13 amino acids. Germline CDR1 reads SQVTM; CDR2 reads ANQGSEA. V dropped 1 base and J dropped 6 bases, with 12 bases sitting between them. In DNA form, the CDR3 reads TGCAGCGTTGAAGGAAGGGCAGGGAATGGCTACACCTTC. Encoded protein: CSVEGRAGNGYTF.

This sequence joins TRBV19 and TRBJ1-3; 8 bases map to TRBD1. The V segment lost 3 bases and the J segment 0 bases; nucleotides outside the gene matches: 13. CDR1 is LNHDA, CDR2 SQIVND, per germline (reference sequence). The CDR3 loop spans 19 amino acids. CDR3 sequence: CASSMGADRGPYSGNTIYF. The DNA of the CDR3 is TGTGCCAGTAGTATGGGGGCCGACAGGGGCCCATACTCTGGAAACACCATATATTTT.

The rearrangement joins TRBV5-1 to TRBJ2-7, with D uncertain. The length of the CDR3 is 11 residues. Germline CDR1 is SGHRS and CDR2 is YFSETQ. Trimming removed 4 bases from V and 2 bases from J, with 4 bases in between. The CDR3 DNA reads TGCGCCAGCAGCCCCGCCTACGAGCAGTACTTC. Translated, it gives CASSPAYEQYF.

The rearrangement joins TRBV5-1 to TRBJ2-2, with 13 bases identical to TRBD2. The CDR3 sequence is 16 residues long. J was trimmed by 4 bases and V by 4 bases; bases with no gene match: 4. The V gene's germline CDR1 is SGHRS and CDR2 YFSETQ. CDR3 bases: TGCGCCAGCAGCGGACTAGCGGGGGACCCCACCGGGGAGCTGTTTTTT. Its translation is CASSGLAGDPTGELFF.

The chain recombines TRBV27 with TRBJ2-7, with D tentatively TRBD1 (5 bases). V shed 5 bases and J shed 0 bases, with 8 bases lying between them. CDR1 MNHEY and CDR2 SMNVEV come from the germline V gene (reference sequence). The length of the CDR3 is 13 residues. This CDR3 is CASSPQGSYEQYF. The CDR3 DNA reads as TGTGCCAGCAGTCCCCAGGGCTCCTACGAGCAGTACTTC.

In regard to this clone: One end of the junction varies from germline; a read error may be responsible. This chain joins TRBV5-6 and TRBJ2-1; 9 bases fit TRBD1. The CDR3 is made up of 12 amino acids. CDR1 is SGHDT and CDR2 is YYEEEE in the germline V gene. CDR3 loop: CASSSSGQGRLF. DNA for the CDR3: TGTGCCAGCAGCTCCTCCGGACAGGGGAGGCTCTTC.

The chain links TRBV5-5 to TRBJ1-1; D uncertain. This CDR3 is 11 amino acids long. Germline CDR1 is SGHKS and CDR2 is YYEKEE (reference sequence). The V end was cut by 4 bases, the J end by 5 bases, with 6 bases between. In nucleotides, the CDR3 is TGTGCCAGCAGCGCTGCGACTGAAGCTTTCTTT. Residues: CASSAATEAFF.

This chain joins TRBV14 and TRBJ2-5; D may be TRBD1 (6 bases). The CDR3 has 14 residues. Trimming took 0 bases from V and 5 from J, leaving 10 bases between them. Germline values: CDR1 SGHDN, CDR2 FVKESK. The DNA of the CDR3 is TGTGCCAGCAGCCAAGAACAGGGCGGCGAGACCCAGTACTTC. This translates into CASSQEQGGETQYF. Supplemented by reference TRBV14 and TRBJ2-5, the full variable domain reads EAGVTQFPSHSVIEKGQTVTLRCDPISGHDNLYWYRRVMGKEIKFLLHFVKESKQDESGMPNNRFLAERTGGTYSTLKVQPAELEDSGVYFCASSQEQGGETQYFGPGTRLLVL.